The 28 T cell receptor beta chains given below trace back to one sample, sequenced in a study of T cells in Graves' hyperthyroidism and ophthalmopathy. Regions amplified from RNA transcripts were the TCR beta CDR3 regions. First-round RT-PCR of the TCR CDR3 relied on the HTBI primer set. TCRdb ran MiXCR on the multiplex PCR reads and lists one entry per CDR3 protein. The repertoire holds about 640,000 distinct CDR3 sequences, with around 21% as singletons. Sequenced material: blood. The receptor source for this set is a man between 25 and 39 years old with Graves' ophthalmopathy.

Many counts were recorded for this clonotype. This chain uses TRBV6-1 with TRBJ2-1, with TRBD2 identical over 11 bases. Germline loops: CDR1 MNHNS, CDR2 SASEGT. V lost 2 bases and J lost 5; bases outside the gene matches: 5. CDR3 length: 16 amino acids. The CDR3 coding sequence is TGTGCCAGCAGTGAACTGGCGGGACTAGCGGACAATGAGCAGTTCTTC. It codes for CASSELAGLADNEQFF.

This clonotype was detected ten times or more. The chain employs TRBV5-5 and TRBJ2-7; D unresolved. Trimming stripped 2 bases from V and 0 bases from J, with 12 bases between. Germline CDR1 reads SGHKS; CDR2 reads YYEKEE (reference sequence). The CDR3 totals 15 residues. CDR3 amino acids: CASSLDGYSSYEQYF. Here the CDR3 DNA reads TGTGCCAGCAGCTTAGACGGATACAGCTCCTACGAGCAGTACTTC.

This clonotype was seen repeatedly, ten times or more. The CDR3 sequence: CASSPGQISGNTIYF. CDR3 nucleotide sequence: TGCGCCAGCAGCCCCGGACAGATCTCTGGAAACACCATATATTTT. J is TRBJ1-3 and V is TRBV5-1, with D possibly matching TRBD1 (6 bases). Germline V lookup: CDR1 SGHRS, CDR2 YFSETQ. This CDR3 is 15 amino acids long. V lost 4 bases to trimming and J lost 0 bases, with 11 bases between them.

The chain joins TRBV28 to TRBJ1-2, with unresolved D. V was clipped by 2 bases and J by 4 bases, with 14 bases between them. Looked up from germline, CDR1 is MDHEN and CDR2 is SYDVKM. This CDR3 region has 15 residues. Written as DNA, the CDR3 is TGTGCCAGCAGTTTAGTAGTCCCGAAGAGCTATGGCTACACCTTC. Translated, it gives CASSLVVPKSYGYTF.

This clonotype was detected a few times. The rearrangement links TRBV29-1 to TRBJ2-2; D may be TRBD2 (5 bases). Germline lookup yields CDR1 SQVTM and CDR2 ANQGSEA. The CDR3 consists of 13 residues. The CDR3 loop reads CAAEGLNTGELFF. The CDR3 bases are TGCGCCGCGGAAGGACTGAACACCGGGGAGCTGTTTTTT.

This clonotype was counted at least ten times. The V and J genes are TRBV6-2 or TRBV6-3 and TRBJ2-7; D gene ambiguous. Trimming shortened V by 4 bases and J by 0 bases, and 10 bases separated the two germline ends. Looked up from germline, CDR1 is MNHEY and CDR2 is SVGEGT. This CDR3 contains 14 residues. CDR3 amino acids: CASSLGVSSYEQYF. Here the CDR3 DNA reads TGTGCCAGCAGTTTGGGCGTCAGCTCCTACGAGCAGTACTTC.

In its sample, this clonotype was seen a few times. J is TRBJ2-7 and V is TRBV7-6; 12 positions agree with TRBD1. Germline V gives CDR1 SGHVS, CDR2 FNYEAQ. CDR3 length: 16 residues. Trimming at V came to 1 base and at J to 6 bases, leaving 7 bases not matched to a gene. The CDR3 DNA reads as TGTGCCAGCAGCTTAGTCCCGGGACAGGGGGCGAGCGAGCAGTACTTC. This codes for CASSLVPGQGASEQYF. The full variable domain, completed using reference TRBV7-6 and TRBJ2-7, is GAGVSQSPRYKVTKRGQDVALRCDPISGHVSLYWYRQALGQGPEFLTYFNYEAQQDKSGLPNDRFSAERPEGSISTLTIQRTEQRDSAMYRCASSLVPGQGASEQYFGPGTRLTVT.

The V gene is TRBV5-6, the J gene TRBJ2-5; D unclear. With 0 bases removed from V and 6 bases from J, the gap between germline ends came to 6 bases. The CDR3 consists of 12 residues. CDR1 SGHDT and CDR2 YYEEEE come from the germline V gene. The CDR3 nucleotides are TGTGCCAGCAGCTTGGGGGCCCAGACCCAGTACTTC. It is translated as CASSLGAQTQYF.

The chain joins TRBV28 to TRBJ2-5, with 14 bases matching TRBD2. Trimming took 3 bases from V and 2 from J; bases not matched to a gene: 17. The CDR3 loop spans 21 amino acids. Germline V gives CDR1 MDHEN, CDR2 SYDVKM. CDR3 amino acids: CASSFFFVSERLAGGQETQYF. CDR3 nucleotides: TGTGCCAGCAGTTTTTTTTTCGTGTCGGAAAGACTAGCGGGAGGGCAAGAGACCCAGTACTTC.

This clonotype was seen ten or more times. V usage is TRBV3-1 and J usage is TRBJ2-6, with no clear D. The CDR3 extends over 15 amino acids. V was trimmed by 1 base and J by 1 base, leaving 5 bases between them. CDR1 is LGHDT, CDR2 YNNKEL, per germline (reference sequence). The CDR3 DNA reads TGTGCCAGCAGCCAAGGGGGATCTGGGGCCAACGTCCTGACTTTC. Protein sequence: CASSQGGSGANVLTF.

A note on this clonotype: At one of its ends the junction is not consistent with the germline gene, which may arise from a read error. The rearrangement links TRBV12-3 or TRBV12-4 to TRBJ1-1; no clear D. The CDR3 runs 14 residues. This CDR3 reads CASSLRPENTEASF. CDR3 DNA sequence: TGTGCCAGCAGTTTACGGCCGGAGAACACTGAAGCCTCCTTT.

This clonotype was seen many times. The V and J genes are TRBV7-2 and TRBJ2-7, with 9 bases matching TRBD2. The CDR3 is made up of 15 amino acids. V shed 11 bases and J 2 bases; nucleotides not matched to a gene: 13. CDR1 and CDR2 from the germline V gene are SGHTA and FQGNSA. The CDR3 nucleotides are TGTGCCGTCCGGACGGGAGCGGGAGGAACCTACGAGCAGTACTTC. It translates to CAVRTGAGGTYEQYF.

The sample holds many counts of this clonotype. V is TRBV7-2 and J is TRBJ1-4, with 7 bases fitting TRBD1. With V trimmed by 1 base and J by 2 bases, 7 bases remained unmatched. The CDR3 has 17 amino acids. The germline V gene has CDR1 SGHTA and CDR2 FQGNSA. The CDR3 nucleotides are TGTGCCAGCAGCTTAGAGGGGGCCCTAACCACTAATGAAAAACTGTTTTTT. The encoded protein is CASSLEGALTTNEKLFF.

A few counts support this clonotype. This chain connects TRBV7-6 to TRBJ2-1, with TRBD2 matching 15 bases. The CDR3 loop spans 17 amino acids. The V gene's germline CDR1 is SGHVS and CDR2 FNYEAQ. V lost 3 bases and J lost 7; bases outside the gene matches: 7. CDR3 in amino acids: CASSFNAGTSGGNEQFF. CDR3 sequence (DNA): TGTGCCAGCAGCTTCAACGCCGGGACTAGCGGGGGGAATGAGCAGTTCTTC.

The sample holds many counts of this clonotype. The genes are TRBV6-1 and TRBJ2-5, with 8 bases that match TRBD2. This CDR3 spans 12 amino acids. Germline V gene data show CDR1 as MNHNS and CDR2 as SASEGT. The ends lost 11 bases at V and 6 bases at J; junction bases unmatched: 8. CDR3 nucleotides: TGTGCCTGCGGAGCGGGAGTCAAGACCCAGTACTTC. Amino acids: CACGAGVKTQYF.

This clonotype has just a few counts. V gene TRBV6-1 combines with J gene TRBJ2-1; 8 bases line up with TRBD2. This CDR3 is built from 13 residues. The V gene end was trimmed by 7 bases and the J gene end by 5 bases; junction bases not matched to a gene: 4. CDR1 MNHNS and CDR2 SASEGT come from the germline V gene. CDR3 sequence reads: CASMRGADNEQFF. CDR3 sequence (DNA): TGTGCCAGCATGCGGGGGGCGGACAATGAGCAGTTCTTC.

The CDR3 here is CASSSLAGEVDTQYF. CDR3 DNA sequence: TGCGCCAGCAGCTCACTAGCGGGAGAGGTAGATACGCAGTATTTT. The chain recombines TRBV5-1 with TRBJ2-3; TRBD2 matches at 11 bases. The CDR3 is made up of 15 amino acids. V was clipped by 3 bases and J by 5 bases; unmatched bases: 5. Germline CDR1 is SGHRS and CDR2 is YFSETQ.

The chain has TRBV7-3 and TRBJ2-1; D is tentatively TRBD1 or TRBD2 (7 bases each). Trimming shortened V by 5 bases and J by 9 bases, and 17 bases separated the two germline ends. This CDR3 has 14 amino acids. Germline CDR1 and CDR2: SGHTA and FQGTGA. The DNA for the CDR3 is TGTGCCAGCAGCCAGGGGGGGAGCGGGCTTGAGCAGTTCTTC. It specifies CASSQGGSGLEQFF.

At least ten counts were recorded for this clonotype. The genes are TRBV12-3 or TRBV12-4 and TRBJ2-6; TRBD2 aligns across 8 bases. The junction had 2 bases not matched to a gene; V was cut back by 1 base and J by 0 bases. The CDR3 totals 17 residues. The CDR3, as DNA: TGTGCCAGCAGTTTAGGGACTAGCAGCTCTGGGGCCAACGTCCTGACTTTC. Residues: CASSLGTSSSGANVLTF.

The chain couples TRBV24-1 to TRBJ2-2; D gene ambiguous. With 7 bases removed from V and 3 bases from J, the gap between germline ends came to 5 bases. The CDR3 loop spans 12 amino acids. From germline, CDR1 is KGHDR and CDR2 SFDVKD. The CDR3 DNA follows: TGTGCCACCAGCCCCCACACCGGGGAGCTGTTTTTT. As protein: CATSPHTGELFF.

CDR3 amino acids: CATLVRLRALNYGYTF. The CDR3 DNA sequence: TGTGCCACCCTAGTCCGACTAAGGGCCTTAAACTATGGCTACACCTTC. The chain is built from TRBV12-3 or TRBV12-4 and TRBJ1-2; D not certain. The CDR3 contains 16 residues. V lost 10 bases, J lost 2 bases, and 23 bases lay in between.

This clonotype was counted between two and nine times. The chain recombines TRBV7-3 with TRBJ1-2; maybe TRBD1 (6 bases). Trimming took off 1 base at V and 3 bases at J, with 9 bases between the two ends. Germline loops: CDR1 SGHTA, CDR2 FQGTGA. This CDR3 has 14 residues. DNA of the CDR3: TGTGCCAGCAGCTTAATAAGGACAGACTATGGCTACACCTTC. It is translated as CASSLIRTDYGYTF. The full variable domain, with the rest looked up from reference TRBV7-3 and TRBJ1-2, is GAGVSQTPSNKVTEKGKYVELRCDPISGHTALYWYRQSLGQGPEFLIYFQGTGAADDSGLPNDRFFAVRPEGSVSTLKIQRTERGDSAVYLCASSLIRTDYGYTFGSGTRLTVV.

V is TRBV5-8 and J is TRBJ2-7; 9 positions agree with TRBD1. The length of the CDR3 is 16 residues. V trimming: 3 bases; J trimming: 6 bases; junction bases outside the gene matches: 13. Germline CDR1 SGHTS, CDR2 YDEGEE. The CDR3 DNA reads TGTGCCAGCAGCTCACTACAGGGGGCCATCGAAGGCGAGCAGTACTTC. Translating gives CASSSLQGAIEGEQYF.

This clonotype was counted many times. The chain employs TRBV20-1 and TRBJ2-1; the match to TRBD2 covers 7 bases. Germline trimming cut 1 base from V and 9 bases from J; bases unmatched to any gene: 12. CDR1 and CDR2 from the germline V gene are DFQATT and SNEGSKA (reference sequence). The CDR3 runs to 15 residues. The CDR3 nucleotides read TGCAGTGCTAGAGGTTCACTAGCGAAGTTAGGTGAGCAGTTCTTC. Its protein is CSARGSLAKLGEQFF.

This chain joins TRBV29-1 and TRBJ2-3, with a tentative D call TRBD2 (6 bases). The CDR3 is 15 residues long. Germline V gives CDR1 SQVTM, CDR2 ANQGSEA. Trimming took 4 bases from V and 6 from J, leaving 20 bases between them. CDR3 protein: CSVAEEVGRGDTQYF. The CDR3 DNA follows: TGCAGCGTTGCGGAAGAAGTCGGGAGAGGGGATACGCAGTATTTT.

A few counts support this clonotype. The genes are TRBV10-3 and TRBJ2-7; perhaps TRBD1 as D (5 bases). The CDR3 extends over 12 amino acids. The germline V and J ends were trimmed by 11 bases and 0 bases, with 11 bases remaining between them. Germline CDR1 reads ENHRY; CDR2 reads SYGVKD. CDR3 DNA sequence: TGTGCCGCGCAGGGCTCCTCCTACGAGCAGTACTTC. This gives the protein CAAQGSSYEQYF.

At least ten counts were recorded for this clonotype. The chain has TRBV30 and TRBJ1-1; possible D gene TRBD1, 5 bases. Germline lookup yields CDR1 GTSNPN and CDR2 SVGIG (reference sequence). CDR3 length: 14 residues. V lost 2 bases, J lost 2 bases, and 12 bases lay in between. CDR3 protein: CAWSPGGRNTEAFF. The CDR3 DNA follows: TGTGCCTGGAGTCCCGGGGGGAGAAACACTGAAGCTTTCTTT.

This clonotype was observed a handful of times. The CDR3 here is CASSLKGGASYGYTF. For the CDR3, the DNA is TGTGCCAGCAGCTTAAAGGGGGGCGCGAGCTATGGCTACACCTTC. The chain uses TRBV7-9 and TRBJ1-2; the D gene is possibly TRBD1 (6 bases). Germline lookup yields CDR1 SEHNR and CDR2 FQNEAQ (reference sequence). The CDR3 sequence is 15 residues long. V lost 2 bases and J 4 bases, leaving 14 bases between the germline ends. Complete variable domain (other parts from reference TRBV7-9 and TRBJ1-2): DTGVSQNPRHKITKRGQNVTFRCDPISEHNRLYWYRQTLGQGPEFLTYFQNEAQLEKSRLLSDRFSAERPKGSFSTLEIQRTEQGDSAMYLCASSLKGGASYGYTFGSGTRLTVV.